Sequencing of this T cell receptor beta chain was carried out in a study of cytomegalovirus exposure and HLA in healthy donors. Primers included in the PCR were 60 Vbeta and 13 Jbeta primers. Assay: immunoSEQ multiplex PCR; the TCRdb copy retains only in-frame clones and omits some. The record lists 74,000 or so clones, of which the ten most abundant hold 1.3% to 1.5%. J lost 5 bases, V lost 4 bases, and 7 bases had no gene match. Germline V lookup: CDR1 SGDLS, CDR2 YYNGEE. CDR3 size: 15 residues. The J gene is TRBJ2-7, the V gene TRBV9, with 12 bases fitting TRBD2. The TCR originated in a woman between 55 and 75 years old in good health and CMV-seronegative. The sequencing sample was made of PBMCs. CDR3 loop: CASSPRLAGAHEQYF. As DNA, the CDR3 is TGTGCCAGCAGCCCACGACTAGCGGGAGCCCACGAGCAGTACTTC.